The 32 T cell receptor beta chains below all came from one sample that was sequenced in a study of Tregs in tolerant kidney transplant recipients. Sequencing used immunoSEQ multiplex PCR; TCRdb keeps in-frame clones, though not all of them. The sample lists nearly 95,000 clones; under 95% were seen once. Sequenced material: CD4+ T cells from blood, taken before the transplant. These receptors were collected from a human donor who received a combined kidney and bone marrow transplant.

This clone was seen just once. CDR3 region: CASSYSKWAHYGYTF. The CDR3 nucleotides are TGTGCCAGCAGTTACTCGAAGTGGGCGCACTATGGCTACACCTTC. This chain links TRBV6-5 with TRBJ1-2; D not resolved. Germline values: CDR1 MNHEY, CDR2 SVGAGI. Trimming took off 0 bases at V and 3 bases at J, with 11 bases between the two ends. This CDR3 spans 15 amino acids.

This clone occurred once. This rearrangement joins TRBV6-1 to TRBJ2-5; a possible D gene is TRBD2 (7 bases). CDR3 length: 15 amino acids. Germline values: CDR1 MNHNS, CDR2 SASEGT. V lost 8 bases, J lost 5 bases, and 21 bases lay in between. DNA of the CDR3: TGTGCCAGCGAGAAAGGACGAAGGGGGGGGGAGACCCAGTACTTC. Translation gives CASEKGRRGGETQYF.

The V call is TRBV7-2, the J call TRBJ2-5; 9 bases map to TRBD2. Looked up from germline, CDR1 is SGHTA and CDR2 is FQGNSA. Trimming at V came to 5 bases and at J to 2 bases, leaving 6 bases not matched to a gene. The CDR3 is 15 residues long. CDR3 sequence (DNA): TGTGCCAGCAGCCACGGGACTAGCAGACAAGAGACCCAGTACTTC. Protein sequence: CASSHGTSRQETQYF. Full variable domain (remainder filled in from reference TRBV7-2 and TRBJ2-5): GAGVSQSPSNKVTEKGKDVELRCDPISGHTALYWYRQSLGQGLEFLIYFQGNSAPDKSGLPSDRFSAERTGGSVSTLTIQRTQQEDSAVYLCASSHGTSRQETQYFGPGTRLLVL.

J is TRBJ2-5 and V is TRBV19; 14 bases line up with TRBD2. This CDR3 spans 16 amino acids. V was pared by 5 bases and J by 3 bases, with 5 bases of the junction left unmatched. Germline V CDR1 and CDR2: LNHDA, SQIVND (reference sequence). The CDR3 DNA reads TGTGCCAGTAGTGACCCGGGACTAGCGGGAGAAGAGACCCAGTACTTC. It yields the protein CASSDPGLAGEETQYF. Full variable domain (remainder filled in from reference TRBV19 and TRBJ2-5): DGGITQSPKYLFRKEGQNVTLSCEQNLNHDAMYWYRQDPGQGLRLIYYSQIVNDFQKGDIAEGYSVSREKKESFPLTVTSAQKNPTAFYLCASSDPGLAGEETQYFGPGTRLLVL.

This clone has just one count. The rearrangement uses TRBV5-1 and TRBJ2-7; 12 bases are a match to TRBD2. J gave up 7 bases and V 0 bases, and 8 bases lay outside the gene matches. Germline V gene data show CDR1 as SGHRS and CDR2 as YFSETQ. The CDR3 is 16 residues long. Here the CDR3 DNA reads TGCGCCAGCAGCTTGGGACTAGCGGGGGTCACGGGGGAGCAGTACTTC. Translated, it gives CASSLGLAGVTGEQYF.

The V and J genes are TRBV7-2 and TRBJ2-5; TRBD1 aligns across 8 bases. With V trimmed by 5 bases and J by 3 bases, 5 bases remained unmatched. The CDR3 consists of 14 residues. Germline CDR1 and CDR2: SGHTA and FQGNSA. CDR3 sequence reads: CASSPTGVEETQYF. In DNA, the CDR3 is TGTGCCAGCAGCCCGACAGGGGTAGAAGAGACCCAGTACTTC.

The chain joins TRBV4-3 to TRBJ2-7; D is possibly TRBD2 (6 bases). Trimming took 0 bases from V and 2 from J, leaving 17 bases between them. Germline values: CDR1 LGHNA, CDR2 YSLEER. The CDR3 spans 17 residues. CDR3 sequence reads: CASSQEWRAGPTYEQYF. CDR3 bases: TGCGCCAGCAGCCAAGAATGGCGAGCGGGTCCCACCTACGAGCAGTACTTC.

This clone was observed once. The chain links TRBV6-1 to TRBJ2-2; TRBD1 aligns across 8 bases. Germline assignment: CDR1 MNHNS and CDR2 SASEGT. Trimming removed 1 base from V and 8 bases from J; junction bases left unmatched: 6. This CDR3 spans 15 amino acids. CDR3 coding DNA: TGTGCCAGCAGTGAAGGGACAGGGTGGATAGGGGAGCTGTTTTTT. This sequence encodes CASSEGTGWIGELFF.

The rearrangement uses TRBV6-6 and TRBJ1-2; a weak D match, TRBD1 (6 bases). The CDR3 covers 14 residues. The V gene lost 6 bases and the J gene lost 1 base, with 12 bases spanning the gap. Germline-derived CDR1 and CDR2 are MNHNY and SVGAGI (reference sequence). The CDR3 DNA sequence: TGTGCCAGCAGAAGGCCAGGGGATAACTATGGCTACACCTTC. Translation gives CASRRPGDNYGYTF.

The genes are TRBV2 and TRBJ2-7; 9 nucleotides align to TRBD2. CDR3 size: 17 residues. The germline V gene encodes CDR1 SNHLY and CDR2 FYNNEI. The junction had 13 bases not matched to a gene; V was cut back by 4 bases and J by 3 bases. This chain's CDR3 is CASSGGRGGRGGYEQYF. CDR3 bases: TGTGCCAGCAGTGGAGGCCGTGGCGGGAGGGGTGGCTACGAGCAGTACTTC. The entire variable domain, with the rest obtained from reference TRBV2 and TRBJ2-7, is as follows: EPEVTQTPSHQVTQMGQEVILRCVPISNHLYFYWYRQILGQKVEFLVSFYNNEISEKSEIFDDQFSVERPDGSNFTLKIRSTKLEDSAMYFCASSGGRGGRGGYEQYFGPGTRLTVT.

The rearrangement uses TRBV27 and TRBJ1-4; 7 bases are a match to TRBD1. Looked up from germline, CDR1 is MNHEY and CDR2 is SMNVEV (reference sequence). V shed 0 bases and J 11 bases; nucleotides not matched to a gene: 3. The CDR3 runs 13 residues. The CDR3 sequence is CASSLSSGGKLFF. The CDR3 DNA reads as TGTGCCAGCAGTTTATCCTCAGGGGGGAAACTGTTTTTT.

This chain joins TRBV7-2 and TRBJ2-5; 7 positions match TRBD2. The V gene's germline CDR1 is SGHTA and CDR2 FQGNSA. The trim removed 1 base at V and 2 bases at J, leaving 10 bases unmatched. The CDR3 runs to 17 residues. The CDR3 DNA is TGTGCCAGCAGCTTAGTCGCATCACTAGCGCTTCAAGAGACCCAGTACTTC. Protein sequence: CASSLVASLALQETQYF.

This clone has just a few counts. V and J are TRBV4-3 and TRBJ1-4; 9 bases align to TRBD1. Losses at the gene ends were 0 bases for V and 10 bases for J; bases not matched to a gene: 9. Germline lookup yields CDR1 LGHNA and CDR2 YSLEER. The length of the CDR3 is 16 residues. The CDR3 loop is CASSQDSGQGLGKLFF. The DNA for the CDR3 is TGCGCCAGCAGCCAAGATTCGGGACAGGGCCTAGGAAAACTGTTTTTT.

The CDR3: CAWSAVRNTEAFF. Written as DNA, the CDR3 is TGTGCCTGGAGTGCGGTGAGGAACACTGAAGCTTTCTTT. The V call is TRBV30, the J call TRBJ1-1; D is unresolved. Germline CDR1 is GTSNPN and CDR2 is SVGIG (reference sequence). The CDR3 is 13 amino acids. V was shortened by 1 base and J by 1 base, with 7 bases between the two germline ends.

CDR3 DNA sequence: TGTGCCAGCAGTGAGCGGCGGGGGACGCAGTATTTT. Its translation is CASSERRGTQYF. The chain joins TRBV2 to TRBJ2-3; 7 nucleotides agree with TRBD2. The ends lost 3 bases at V and 9 bases at J; junction bases unmatched: 3. The germline gives CDR1 SNHLY, CDR2 FYNNEI. CDR3 length: 12 amino acids.

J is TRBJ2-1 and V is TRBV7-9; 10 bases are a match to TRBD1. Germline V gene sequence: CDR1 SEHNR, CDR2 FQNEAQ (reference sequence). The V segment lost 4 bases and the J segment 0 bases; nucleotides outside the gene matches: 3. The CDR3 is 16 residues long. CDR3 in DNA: TGTGCCAGCAGCTCGTGGACAGGGGGCTCCTACAATGAGCAGTTCTTC. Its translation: CASSSWTGGSYNEQFF.

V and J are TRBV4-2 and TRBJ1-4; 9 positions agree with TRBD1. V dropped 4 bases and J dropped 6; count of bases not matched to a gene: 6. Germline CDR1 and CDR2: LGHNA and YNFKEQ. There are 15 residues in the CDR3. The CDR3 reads CASSPRDRADEKLFF. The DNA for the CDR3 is TGTGCCAGCAGCCCTCGGGACAGGGCGGATGAAAAACTGTTTTTT.

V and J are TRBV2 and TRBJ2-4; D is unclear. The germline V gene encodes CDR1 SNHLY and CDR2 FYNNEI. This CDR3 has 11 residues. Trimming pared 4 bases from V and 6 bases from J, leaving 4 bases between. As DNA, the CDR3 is TGTGCCAGCAGTGGAGGAAACATTCAGTACTTC. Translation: CASSGGNIQYF.

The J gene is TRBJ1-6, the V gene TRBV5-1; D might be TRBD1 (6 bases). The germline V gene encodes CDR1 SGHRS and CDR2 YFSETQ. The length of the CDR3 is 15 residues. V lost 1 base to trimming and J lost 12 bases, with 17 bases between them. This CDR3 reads CASSLSSGQTIPLHF. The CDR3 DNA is TGCGCCAGCAGCTTGTCGTCCGGACAGACGATACCCCTCCACTTT.

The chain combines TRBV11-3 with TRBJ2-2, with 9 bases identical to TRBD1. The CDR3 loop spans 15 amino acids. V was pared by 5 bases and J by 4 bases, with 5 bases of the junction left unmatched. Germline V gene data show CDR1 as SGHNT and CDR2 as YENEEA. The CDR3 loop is CASSQQGALTGELFF. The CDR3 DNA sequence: TGTGCCAGCAGCCAACAGGGGGCGCTCACCGGGGAGCTGTTTTTT.

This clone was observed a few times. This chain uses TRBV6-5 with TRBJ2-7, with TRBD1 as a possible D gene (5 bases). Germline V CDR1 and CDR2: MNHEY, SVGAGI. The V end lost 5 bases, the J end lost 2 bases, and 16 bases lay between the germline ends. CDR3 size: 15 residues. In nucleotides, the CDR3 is TGTGCCAGCAGTGCCGATCTAGACAGAGCCTACGAGCAGTACTTC. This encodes CASSADLDRAYEQYF.

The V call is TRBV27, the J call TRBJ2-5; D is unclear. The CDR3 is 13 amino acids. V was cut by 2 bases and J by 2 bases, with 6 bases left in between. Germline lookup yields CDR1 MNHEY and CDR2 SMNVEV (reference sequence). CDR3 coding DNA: TGTGCCAGCAGTTTACGCGAACAAGAGACCCAGTACTTC. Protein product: CASSLREQETQYF.

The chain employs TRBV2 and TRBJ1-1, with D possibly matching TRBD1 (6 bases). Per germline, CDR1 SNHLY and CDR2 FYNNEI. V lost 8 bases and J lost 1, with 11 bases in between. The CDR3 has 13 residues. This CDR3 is CASQTGANTEAFF. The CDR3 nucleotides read TGTGCCAGCCAGACAGGAGCGAACACTGAAGCTTTCTTT. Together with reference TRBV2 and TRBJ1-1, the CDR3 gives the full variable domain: EPEVTQTPSHQVTQMGQEVILRCVPISNHLYFYWYRQILGQKVEFLVSFYNNEISEKSEIFDDQFSVERPDGSNFTLKIRSTKLEDSAMYFCASQTGANTEAFFGQGTRLTVV.

The CDR3 nucleotides are TGCGCCAGCAGCCAATCAGGGAAGTGGGAGACCCAGTACTTC. Its protein product is CASSQSGKWETQYF. J is TRBJ2-5 and V is TRBV4-1; tentatively, D is TRBD1 (5 bases). V lost 2 bases, J lost 5 bases, and 12 bases lay in between. CDR3 length: 14 amino acids. Germline loops: CDR1 MGHRA, CDR2 YSYEKL.

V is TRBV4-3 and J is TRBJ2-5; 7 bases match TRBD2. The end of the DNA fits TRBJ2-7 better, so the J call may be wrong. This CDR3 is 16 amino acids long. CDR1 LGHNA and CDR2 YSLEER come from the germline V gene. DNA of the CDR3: TGCGCCAGCAGCCAAGATCACCGGGGACTAACCTACGAGCAGTACTTC. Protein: CASSQDHRGLTYEQYF.

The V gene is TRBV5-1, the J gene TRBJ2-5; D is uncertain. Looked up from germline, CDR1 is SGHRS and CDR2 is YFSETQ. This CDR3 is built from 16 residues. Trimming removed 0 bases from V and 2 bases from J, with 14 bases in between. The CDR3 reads CASSLGHALLQETQYF. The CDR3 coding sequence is TGCGCCAGCAGCTTGGGGCACGCACTACTTCAAGAGACCCAGTACTTC.

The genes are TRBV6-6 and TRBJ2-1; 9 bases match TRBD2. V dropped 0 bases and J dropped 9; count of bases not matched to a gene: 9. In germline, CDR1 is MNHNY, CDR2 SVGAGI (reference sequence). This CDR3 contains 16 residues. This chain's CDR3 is CASSYSKRGVSGEQFF. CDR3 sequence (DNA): TGTGCCAGCAGTTACTCTAAGCGGGGGGTATCAGGTGAGCAGTTCTTC.

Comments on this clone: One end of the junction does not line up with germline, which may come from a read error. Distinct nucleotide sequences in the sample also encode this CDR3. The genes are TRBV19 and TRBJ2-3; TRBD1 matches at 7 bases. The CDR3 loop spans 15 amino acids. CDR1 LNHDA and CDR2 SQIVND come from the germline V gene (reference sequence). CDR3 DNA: TGCGCCAGTAGTCGACAGGGCTGGGGCACAGATACGCAGTATTTT. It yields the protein CASSRQGWGTDTQYF.

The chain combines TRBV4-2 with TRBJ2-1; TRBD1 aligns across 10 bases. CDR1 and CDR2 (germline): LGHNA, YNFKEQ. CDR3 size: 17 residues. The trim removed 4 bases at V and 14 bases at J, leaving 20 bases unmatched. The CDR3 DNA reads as TGTGCCAGCAGCCCCCCCCGACAGGGGGCTCTGGCGGGGGGAAAGTTCTTC. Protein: CASSPPRQGALAGGKFF.

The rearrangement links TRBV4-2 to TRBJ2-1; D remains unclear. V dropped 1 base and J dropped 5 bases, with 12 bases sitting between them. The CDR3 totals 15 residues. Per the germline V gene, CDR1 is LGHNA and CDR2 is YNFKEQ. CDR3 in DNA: TGTGCCAGCAGCCAAGGGTTCCAGATTGACAATGAGCAGTTCTTC. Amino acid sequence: CASSQGFQIDNEQFF.

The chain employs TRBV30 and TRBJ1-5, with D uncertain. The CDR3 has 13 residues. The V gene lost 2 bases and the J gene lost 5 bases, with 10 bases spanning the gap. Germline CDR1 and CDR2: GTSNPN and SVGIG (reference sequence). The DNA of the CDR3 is TGTGCCTGGAGTAATACCCAGGATCAGCCCCAGCATTTT. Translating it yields CAWSNTQDQPQHF.

The CDR3 DNA reads TGTGCTAGTGGTTTGGCCTACAGGGGGCCGTATCAGCCCCAGCATTTT. Encoded protein: CASGLAYRGPYQPQHF. The chain recombines TRBV12-5 with TRBJ1-5; 9 bases agree with TRBD1. This CDR3 spans 16 amino acids. Trimming cost V 1 base and J 5 bases; bases outside gene matches: 6. Germline-derived CDR1 and CDR2 are LGHNT and FRNRAP.